One and the same sample provided the 5 T cell receptor beta chains below, sequenced in a study of blood T cell repertoires in COVID-19. Clones were read by immunoSEQ multiplex PCR, and TCRdb kept only the in-frame ones, dropping some. The sample shows approximately 54,000 clones, roughly 88% of them seen only once. Sequenced material: peripheral blood. Receptor source: a human donor in a cohort sampled during active COVID-19.

The chain carries TRBV6-2 or TRBV6-3 and TRBJ2-7, with D possibly being TRBD2 (6 bases). Germline V gives CDR1 MNHEY, CDR2 SVGEGT. Trimming pared 5 bases from V and 1 base from J, leaving 9 bases between. The CDR3 spans 13 residues. The CDR3 sequence is CASSGGSSYEQYF. In DNA form, the CDR3 reads TGTGCCAGCAGTGGGGGGTCTTCCTACGAGCAGTACTTC.

For the CDR3, the DNA is TGTGCCAGCAGCGTAAGATCGGGACAGGGCTACGAGCAGTACTTC. It codes for CASSVRSGQGYEQYF. The rearrangement links TRBV9 to TRBJ2-7, with 9 bases aligning to TRBD1. V trimming: 1 base; J trimming: 3 bases; junction bases outside the gene matches: 5. Germline V lookup: CDR1 SGDLS, CDR2 YYNGEE. There are 15 residues in the CDR3.

This clone was found once. The CDR3 nucleotides read TGTGCCAGCAGCCCCTGGACTAGCGGGGGACTAGAGACCCAGTACTTC. This gives the protein CASSPWTSGGLETQYF. The chain couples TRBV7-3 to TRBJ2-5; 13 nucleotides agree with TRBD2. The CDR3 totals 16 residues. Trimming at V came to 5 bases and at J to 4 bases, leaving 7 bases not matched to a gene. Per germline, CDR1 SGHTA and CDR2 FQGTGA.

The genes are TRBV2 and TRBJ2-3, with D uncertain. The CDR3 has 14 amino acids. Trimming pared 8 bases from V and 5 bases from J, leaving 17 bases between. CDR1 and CDR2 from the germline V gene are SNHLY and FYNNEI. The CDR3 DNA reads as TGTGCCAGCGCCATAGCAGCGAACCTAGATACGCAGTATTTT. Its protein is CASAIAANLDTQYF.

This clone was seen only once. The genes are TRBV7-9 and TRBJ1-2; D perhaps matches TRBD1 (6 bases). This CDR3 region has 14 residues. Trimming cost V 3 bases and J 2 bases, with 10 bases left between them. The germline V gene has CDR1 SEHNR and CDR2 FQNEAQ (reference sequence). The CDR3 DNA sequence: TGTGCCAGCAGCTTTACAGGGACAAACTATGGCTACACCTTC. Amino acids: CASSFTGTNYGYTF.